This TCR beta chain was found in a study of blood T cell repertoires in COVID-19. The overall study: Researchers got acute and convalescent COVID-19 samples from the United States, Italy and Spain. The cDNA or gDNA used as material had been derived from T cells, B-cell-depleted T cells, or PBMCs.

Under the authors' procedure: Quantification of nucleated cells was approximated via reference gene primer amplification. Some clones are missing from TCRdb's copy, which holds only in-frame ones; the method was immunoSEQ multiplex PCR. V and J calls and clone size come straight from that table; D and trimming were deduced from the DNA. The sample consists of 85,000 to 130,000 clones, roughly four fifths of them appearing once. The receptor was derived from an older woman with acute or convalescent COVID-19. Sequenced material: peripheral blood.

DNA of the CDR3: TGTGCCAGTAGTATGCCGTGGCAGGGCAACTATGGCTACACCTTC. Translation gives CASSMPWQGNYGYTF. V and J are TRBV19 and TRBJ1-2, with D perhaps TRBD1 (5 bases). The germline V gene has CDR1 LNHDA and CDR2 SQIVND (reference sequence). Trimming pared 3 bases from V and 2 bases from J, leaving 13 bases between. CDR3 length equals 15 residues.